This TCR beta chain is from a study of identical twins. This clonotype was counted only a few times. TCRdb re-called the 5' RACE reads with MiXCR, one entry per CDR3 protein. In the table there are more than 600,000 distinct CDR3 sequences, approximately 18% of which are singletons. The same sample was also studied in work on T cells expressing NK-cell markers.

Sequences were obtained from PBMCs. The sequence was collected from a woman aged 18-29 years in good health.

The CDR3 sequence is CASSLGGKQDTQYF. CDR3 bases: TGCGCCAGCAGCTTGGGGGGCAAGCAAGATACGCAGTATTTT. V gene TRBV5-1 combines with J gene TRBJ2-3, with a possible D match to TRBD1 (5 bases). Between the trimmed V and J ends, which lost 0 bases and 5 bases, there was a span of 10 bases. CDR3 length equals 14 residues. The germline CDR1 and CDR2 sequences are SGHRS and YFSETQ.